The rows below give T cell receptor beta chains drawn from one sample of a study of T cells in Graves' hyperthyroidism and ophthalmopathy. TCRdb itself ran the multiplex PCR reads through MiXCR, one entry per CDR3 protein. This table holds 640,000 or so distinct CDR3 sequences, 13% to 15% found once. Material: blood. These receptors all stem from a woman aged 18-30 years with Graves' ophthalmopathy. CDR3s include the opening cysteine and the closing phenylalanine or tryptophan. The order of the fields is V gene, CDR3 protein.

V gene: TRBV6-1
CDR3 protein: CASSTGLGAYEQFF

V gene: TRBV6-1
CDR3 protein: CASSEAVGAREYGYTF

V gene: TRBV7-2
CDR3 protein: CASSLGQGDRSPLHF

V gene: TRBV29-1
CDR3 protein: CSVELLTGGLEDYGYTF

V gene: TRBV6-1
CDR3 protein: CASSPLRGEETQYF

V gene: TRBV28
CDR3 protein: CASSSTGMGQPQHF

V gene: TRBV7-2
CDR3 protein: CATSGSMIGETQYF

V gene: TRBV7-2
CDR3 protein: CASSRLRAGGDEQYF

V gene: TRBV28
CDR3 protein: CAGGGLNTEAFF

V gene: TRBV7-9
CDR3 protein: CASSPEGAKNIQYF

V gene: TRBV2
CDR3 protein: CASSEWTGDFSGYTF

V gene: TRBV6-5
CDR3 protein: CASSYSASGYYEQYF

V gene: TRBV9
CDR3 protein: CASSVSREFYNEQFF

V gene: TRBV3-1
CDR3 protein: CASSQGVSSDEQYF

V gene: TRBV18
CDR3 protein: CASSPPRTSGYNEQFF

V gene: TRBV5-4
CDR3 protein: CASSLVASIPNYNEQFF

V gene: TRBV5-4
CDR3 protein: CASSLRSFQETQYF

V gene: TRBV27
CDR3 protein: CASSPQLAGVSYNEQFF

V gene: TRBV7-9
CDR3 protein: CASSLFAGLTDTQYF

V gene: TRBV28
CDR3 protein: CASSSRTSGQNTGELFF

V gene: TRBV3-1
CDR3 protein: CASSQDLAGNTGELFF

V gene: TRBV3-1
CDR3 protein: CASSWDRADEQFF

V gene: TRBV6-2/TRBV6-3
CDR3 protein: CASSSDRYNEKLFF

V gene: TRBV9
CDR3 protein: CASKNPASSYEQYF

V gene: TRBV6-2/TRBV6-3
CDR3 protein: CASSYHPLAGVHNEQFF

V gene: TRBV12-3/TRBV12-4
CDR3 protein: CASSTGGSLSEEQFF

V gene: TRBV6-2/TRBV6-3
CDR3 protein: CASSYSFAGDNSPLHF

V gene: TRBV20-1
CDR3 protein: CSARLRVAMGTEAFF

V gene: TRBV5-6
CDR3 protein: CASSLWGGDTDTQYF

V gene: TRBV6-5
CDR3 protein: CASSYIDTNTGELFF

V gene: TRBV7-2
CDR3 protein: CASNPGAQETQYF

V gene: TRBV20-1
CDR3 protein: CSASPGVDGAYGYTF

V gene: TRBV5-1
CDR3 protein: CASSLGGQSTDTQYF

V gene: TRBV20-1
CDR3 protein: CSARDPPPHSYNEQFF

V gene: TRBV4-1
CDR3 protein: CASSQAAGRTAEAFF

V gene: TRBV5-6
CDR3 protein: CASSPDGGSSGNTIYF

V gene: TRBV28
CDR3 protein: CASRNTGFGYGYTF

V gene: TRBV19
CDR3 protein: CATRRAGSSYNEQFF

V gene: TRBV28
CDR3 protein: CASSPGLAGEVAGTDTQYF

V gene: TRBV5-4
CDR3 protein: CASSLYAGAGATDTQYF

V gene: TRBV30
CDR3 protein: CACRTKSTDTQYF

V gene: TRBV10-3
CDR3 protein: CAISGQLSGNTIYF

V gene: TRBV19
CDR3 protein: CASRRTSSNTEAFF

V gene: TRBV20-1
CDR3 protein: CSARVLRRYSNQPQHF

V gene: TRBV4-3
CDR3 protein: CASSSRLAGGQETQYF